Below, one T cell receptor beta chain is given with its context. The time point denotes: blood 2 weeks post-SBRT. Indicated treatment: 15 Gy SBRT to primary tumor, nephrectomy 4 weeks later. Blood was sampled at baseline, 2 weeks and 4 weeks after SBRT. The patient's renal cell carcinoma had clear cell pathology. Some clones are missing from TCRdb's copy, which holds only in-frame ones; the method was immunoSEQ multiplex PCR. The data contain under 150,000 clones, around four fifths of them singletons. The data derive from a study of radiation and T cells in renal cell carcinoma. Study-wide context: Nephrectomy followed 15 Gy stereotactic body radiation by 4 weeks.

The junction had 9 bases not matched to a gene; V was cut back by 5 bases and J by 4 bases. The CDR3 is 15 amino acids. The germline gives CDR1 SEHNR, CDR2 FQNEAQ (reference sequence). The sequence derives from a woman aged 55-75 years with renal cell carcinoma. The gene calls are TRBV7-9 and TRBJ1-1; 8 bases align to TRBD1. The sample consisted of blood, taken from a patient whose treatment included radiotherapy and nephrectomy. The CDR3 loop is CASSRPVQGATEAFF. The CDR3, as DNA: TGTGCCAGCAGCCGCCCGGTGCAGGGGGCCACTGAAGCTTTCTTT.